This note documents a single T cell receptor beta chain sequence. What it recognizes is unknown. The CDR3 extends over 14 amino acids. The ends were cut back, 2 bases at V and 7 bases at J, with 12 bases in the middle. Germline V gene sequence: CDR1 MNHEY, CDR2 SVGAGI. These data originate in a study of OX40 agonist ivuxolimab in advanced cancers. Study background: Patients achieving partial responses numbered three: one hepatocellular carcinoma case and two cutaneous melanoma cases.

The study's findings and limits: Compared with CD4+, CD8+ T cells on average had more expanded clones. At 0.1 to 3.0 mg/kg and by week 6, CD4+ and CD8+ T cells in the blood had expanded clonally.

Libraries were prepared by immunoSEQ multiplex PCR; TCRdb keeps only in-frame clonotypes and omits some of them. The table records tens of thousands of clones, roughly 91% of them present only once. Patients with a history of autoimmune disease or on systemic immunosuppression were excluded. Sequencing used CD4+ or CD8+ T cells sorted from blood, obtained in a trial of the OX40 agonist ivuxolimab. The receptor was derived from an adult with an advanced solid tumor such as melanoma, head and neck, liver or kidney cancer. The V and J genes are TRBV6-5 and TRBJ2-1; D possibly uses TRBD1 or TRBD2 (6 bases each). The CDR3: CASSYRGRSNEQFF. The CDR3 bases are TGTGCCAGCAGTTACCGGGGGCGTTCGAATGAGCAGTTCTTC.